This entry lists 2 T cell receptor beta chains sequenced from one sample in a study of response to subunit inactivated influenza vaccine. TCRdb reanalysed the RT-PCR reads using MiXCR and keeps one entry per CDR3 protein. The profile shows 530,000 or so distinct CDR3 sequences, 14% of them singletons. The specimen was PBMCs from blood, collected approximately 12 days after vaccination. The receptors were sampled from a man aged 50 to 60 who received an inactivated influenza vaccine.

The chain links TRBV6-1 to TRBJ1-2; TRBD1 might be the D (5 bases). Germline assignment: CDR1 MNHNS and CDR2 SASEGT. Trimming removed 6 bases from V and 8 bases from J, with 22 bases in between. The CDR3 contains 15 residues. This CDR3 is CASSPLGALVVGYTF. The CDR3 region has the DNA TGTGCCAGCAGCCCTCTCGGGGCGCTTGTTGTCGGCTACACCTTC.

The chain links TRBV12-3 or TRBV12-4 to TRBJ2-1; 8 nucleotides agree with TRBD1. The length of the CDR3 is 15 residues. V lost 7 bases, J lost 5 bases, and 10 bases stayed unmatched. The CDR3 loop is CASTDDRGWDNEQFF. The CDR3 DNA follows: TGTGCCAGCACCGACGACAGGGGTTGGGACAATGAGCAGTTCTTC.